This TCR beta chain was obtained from a study of CD8 T cells in Susac syndrome. The germline V gene encodes CDR1 PRHDT and CDR2 FYEKMQ (reference sequence). Unmatched junction bases numbered 7, after V lost 3 bases and J lost 4 bases. The length of the CDR3 is 16 residues. The authors carried out high-throughput sequencing of TCR beta. They applied it to CD8+ and CD4+ T cells obtained from blood. Random hexamers were used to reverse transcribe 0.5 to 1 ug of RNA. An immunoSEQ multiplex PCR amplified TCR beta CDR3 over 54 Vbeta and 13 Jbeta. TCRdb itself ran the immunoSEQ multiplex PCR reads through MiXCR, one entry per CDR3 protein. In the table there are 80,000 or so distinct CDR3 sequences, approximately 94% of which are singletons.

The origin of this receptor is a human donor with Susac syndrome. The gene calls are TRBV13 and TRBJ2-1; 9 positions agree with TRBD2. Sequenced input: CD4+ T cells from PBMCs. CDR3 DNA: TGTGCCAGCAGCTTCGTTAAGACTAGCGGATACAATGAGCAGTTCTTC. Amino acid sequence: CASSFVKTSGYNEQFF.